This TCR beta chain appears in the sequencing data of a study of OX40 agonist ivuxolimab in advanced cancers. Study-level background: Patients in dose escalation had liver, melanoma, kidney or head and neck cancers. General study results and limits: Both CD4+ and CD8+ T cell populations in blood had undergone clonal expansion by week 6 at 0.1 to 3.0 mg/kg. Some of the lowest clonal expansion was seen in partial responders at 0.1-3.0 mg/kg.

With regard to this clone: The target antigen is unknown.

Enrollment shut out patients with autoimmune disease history or systemic immunosuppression. Generated by immunoSEQ multiplex PCR, the TCRdb table keeps only in-frame clones and is missing some. The profile shows about 99,000 clones, 90% to 96% of them singletons. Trimming cost V 2 bases and J 3 bases, with 11 bases left between them. Germline V gene sequence: CDR1 SGHNT, CDR2 YYREEE (reference sequence). The CDR3 consists of 14 residues. Source: CD4+ or CD8+ T cells sorted from blood, taken in a trial of the OX40 agonist ivuxolimab. The receptor was derived from an adult with an advanced solid tumor such as melanoma, head and neck, liver or kidney cancer. The chain has TRBV5-4 and TRBJ2-5, with TRBD2 as a possible D gene (6 bases). This chain's CDR3 is CASSFGGAEETQYF. For the CDR3, the DNA is TGTGCCAGCAGCTTTGGCGGGGCGGAAGAGACCCAGTACTTC.